This T cell receptor beta chain was identified in a study of blood T cell repertoires in COVID-19. Looking at the study overall: Acute-phase and convalescent COVID-19 samples originated in the United States, Italy and Spain.

Recovered status in Cohort 3 required two negative PCRs, clearance, or symptom resolution. At least ten counts were recorded for this clone. Data came from immunoSEQ multiplex PCR; TCRdb stores just in-frame clones and leaves some out. The sample records some 120,000 clones, around four fifths being singletons. Sample: PBMCs or T cells enriched from blood (not recorded which). The TCR was taken from a man younger than 40 who had recovered from COVID-19.

The CDR3 DNA reads TGTGCCAGCAGTTTAGGACAGGGCTACGAGCAGTACTTC. Protein sequence: CASSLGQGYEQYF. This chain links TRBV2 with TRBJ2-7, with 8 bases fitting TRBD1. J was trimmed by 3 bases and V by 5 bases; bases with no gene match: 3. Per the germline V gene, CDR1 is SNHLY and CDR2 is FYNNEI. The CDR3 runs 13 residues.